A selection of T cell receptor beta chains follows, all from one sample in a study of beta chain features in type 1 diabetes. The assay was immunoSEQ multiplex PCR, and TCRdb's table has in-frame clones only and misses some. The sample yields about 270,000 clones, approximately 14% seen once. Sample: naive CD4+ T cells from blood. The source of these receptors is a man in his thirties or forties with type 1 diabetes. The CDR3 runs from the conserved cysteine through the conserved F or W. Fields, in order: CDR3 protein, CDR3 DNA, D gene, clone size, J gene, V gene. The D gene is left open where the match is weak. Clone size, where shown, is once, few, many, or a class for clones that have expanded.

CDR3: CASSSTRGSLLVYEQYF
DNA: TGTGCCAGCAGCTCGACGAGGGGGTCTCTTCTCGTCTACGAGCAGTACTTC
D: -
size: few
J: TRBJ2-7
V: TRBV7-9

CDR3: CASSTQGWETQYF
DNA: TGTGCCAGCAGTACACAGGGTTGGGAGACCCAGTACTTC
D: -
size: few
J: TRBJ2-5
V: TRBV6-1

CDR3: CASRGDRNEQFF
DNA: TGTGCCAGCAGAGGAGATCGGAATGAGCAGTTCTTC
D: -
size: -
J: TRBJ2-1
V: TRBV27

CDR3: CAWSVQREKGEQFF
DNA: TGTGCCTGGAGTGTACAACGGGAGAAAGGTGAGCAGTTCTTC
D: -
size: -
J: TRBJ2-1
V: TRBV30

CDR3: CASSKARGWDSYEQYF
DNA: TGTGCCAGCAGCAAAGCCAGGGGTTGGGACTCCTACGAGCAGTACTTC
D: -
size: -
J: TRBJ2-7
V: TRBV21-1

CDR3: CASSRTASGNTIYF
DNA: TGTGCCAGCAGTCGGACAGCCTCTGGAAACACCATATATTTT
D: -
size: -
J: TRBJ1-3
V: TRBV28

CDR3: CASSLADPRQNEQFF
DNA: TGCGCCAGCAGCTTGGCCGACCCCCGACAGAATGAGCAGTTCTTC
D: -
size: -
J: TRBJ2-1
V: TRBV5-1

CDR3: CASSTLSGANVLTF
DNA: TGTGCCAGCAGCACTTTATCTGGGGCCAACGTCCTGACTTTC
D: -
size: few
J: TRBJ2-6
V: TRBV7-2

CDR3: CSVEEDRGSNIQYF
DNA: TGCAGCGTTGAAGAGGACAGGGGGAGCAACATTCAGTACTTC
D: TRBD1
size: many
J: TRBJ2-4
V: TRBV29-1

CDR3: CASSTHGETEAFF
DNA: TGTGCCAGCAGCACTCACGGGGAAACTGAAGCTTTCTTT
D: -
size: few
J: TRBJ1-1
V: TRBV9

CDR3: CASSDRKAGELFF
DNA: TGTGCCAGCAGTGACAGGAAGGCCGGGGAGCTGTTTTTT
D: -
size: -
J: TRBJ2-2
V: TRBV6-1

CDR3: CASSIVVARGPGELFF
DNA: TGTGCCAGTAGTATAGTCGTAGCGAGAGGCCCCGGGGAGCTGTTTTTT
D: -
size: few
J: TRBJ2-2
V: TRBV19

CDR3: CASSRDRVWTEAFF
DNA: TGTGCCAGCAGCCGAGACAGGGTATGGACTGAAGCTTTCTTT
D: TRBD1
size: -
J: TRBJ1-1
V: TRBV11-2

CDR3: CASSGGYLSGNTIYF
DNA: TGTGCCAGCAGCGGTGGTTACTTATCTGGAAACACCATATATTTT
D: -
size: few
J: TRBJ1-3
V: TRBV9

CDR3: CASSPRTGSYEQYF
DNA: TGTGCCAGCTCACCACGGACAGGGTCCTACGAGCAGTACTTC
D: TRBD1
size: -
J: TRBJ2-7
V: TRBV18

CDR3: CATSRVSNEKLFF
DNA: TGTGCCACCAGCAGAGTATCTAATGAAAAACTGTTTTTT
D: -
size: few
J: TRBJ1-4
V: TRBV15

CDR3: CASSDASPGNTIYF
DNA: TGTGCCAGCAGTGATGCGTCGCCTGGAAACACCATATATTTT
D: -
size: -
J: TRBJ1-3
V: TRBV25-1

CDR3: CAIAGESSYEQYF
DNA: TGTGCCATAGCCGGGGAGAGCTCCTACGAGCAGTACTTC
D: -
size: -
J: TRBJ2-7
V: TRBV10-3

CDR3: CASSLGGLYQETQYF
DNA: TGTGCCAGCAGCTTAGGCGGCTTGTACCAAGAGACCCAGTACTTC
D: -
size: few
J: TRBJ2-5
V: TRBV7-2

CDR3: CASSFTSGGLEYF
DNA: TGCGCCAGCAGCTTTACCAGCGGGGGGCTTGAGTACTTC
D: TRBD2
size: few
J: TRBJ2-7
V: TRBV5-1

CDR3: CAIKGTYNEQFF
DNA: TGTGCCATCAAGGGGACCTACAATGAGCAGTTCTTC
D: -
size: -
J: TRBJ2-1
V: TRBV10-3

CDR3: CASSLYSIQNTEAFF
DNA: TGTGCCAGCAGCTTATACTCGATTCAGAACACTGAAGCTTTCTTT
D: -
size: -
J: TRBJ1-1
V: TRBV7-2

CDR3: CASSLERLVGEQYF
DNA: TGTGCCAGCAGCTTGGAGCGGCTCGTGGGGGAGCAGTACTTC
D: -
size: -
J: TRBJ2-7
V: TRBV5-4

CDR3: CASSPGQLGSQHF
DNA: TGTGCCAGCAGCCCCGGACAGTTAGGGTCCCAGCATTTT
D: -
size: -
J: TRBJ1-5
V: TRBV11-2

CDR3: CASSQGLAEQYF
DNA: TGTGCCAGCAGCCAAGGACTAGCGGAGCAGTACTTC
D: TRBD2
size: few
J: TRBJ2-7
V: TRBV7-9